Sequencing of this T cell receptor beta chain was carried out in a study of T cell responses to AZD1222 COVID-19 vaccine. Study-level points and caveats: Donors skewed white British and female; clonal diversity was possibly underestimated.

Germline V gene data show CDR1 as LNHDA and CDR2 as SQIVND (reference sequence). V lost 3 bases and J lost 2; bases outside the gene matches: 10. This CDR3 contains 17 residues. Clones were sequenced by immunoSEQ multiplex PCR, and TCRdb holds only the in-frame ones, with some missing. The data show tens of thousands of clones, around nine tenths seen once. As to this clone: The antigen remains undetermined.

This specimen was peripheral blood, taken on day 0 of MenACWY control vaccination. This receptor was taken from an adult in good health. V gene TRBV19 combines with J gene TRBJ2-3, with TRBD2 matching over 8 bases. CDR3 amino acids: CASSMGSGGRLTDTQYF. The DNA for the CDR3 is TGTGCCAGTAGTATGGGGAGTGGCGGGAGGCTCACAGATACGCAGTATTTT.